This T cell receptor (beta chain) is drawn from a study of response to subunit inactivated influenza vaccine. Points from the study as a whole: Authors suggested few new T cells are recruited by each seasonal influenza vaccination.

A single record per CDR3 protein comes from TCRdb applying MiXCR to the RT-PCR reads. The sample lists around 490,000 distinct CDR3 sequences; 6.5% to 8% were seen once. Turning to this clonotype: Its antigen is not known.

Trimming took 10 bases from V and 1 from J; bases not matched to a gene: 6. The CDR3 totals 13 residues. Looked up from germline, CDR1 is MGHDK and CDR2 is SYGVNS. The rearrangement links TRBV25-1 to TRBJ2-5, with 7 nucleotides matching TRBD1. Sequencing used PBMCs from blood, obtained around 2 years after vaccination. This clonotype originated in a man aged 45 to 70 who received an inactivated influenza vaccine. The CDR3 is CAKLQGFQETQYF. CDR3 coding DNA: TGTGCCAAGCTACAGGGGTTCCAAGAGACCCAGTACTTC.